The 16 T cell receptor beta chains below were found in one sample sequenced in a study of shared clonotypes between healthy human individuals. Sequencing was performed with immunoSEQ multiplex PCR; in TCRdb, only in-frame clones are kept and a portion is missing. The sample carries over 2 million clones, 95% recorded once. The sample consisted of naive CD4+ T cells sorted from blood. Documented subset: CD45RA+ positively selected. The receptors were gathered from a man younger than 30 in good health.

With regard to this clone: Distinct nucleotide sequences in the sample also encode this CDR3. V gene TRBV5-1 combines with J gene TRBJ2-5; D is possibly TRBD1 or TRBD2 (5 bases each). This CDR3 spans 15 amino acids. The V and J ends lost 0 bases and 1 base respectively, with 10 bases between them. CDR1 SGHRS and CDR2 YFSETQ come from the germline V gene. The CDR3 DNA reads as TGCGCCAGCAGCTTGGTCGCAGGGACCCAAGAGACCCAGTACTTC. Residues: CASSLVAGTQETQYF.

CDR3 sequence reads: CASSFSSGGRQPQHF. CDR3 nucleotide sequence: TGTGCCAGCAGCTTTTCGTCCGGGGGGCGGCAGCCCCAGCATTTT. The rearrangement links TRBV11-2 to TRBJ1-5; possible D gene TRBD1, 6 bases. CDR3 length: 15 amino acids. V lost 3 bases, J lost 7 bases, and 16 bases lay in between. CDR1 is SGHAT, CDR2 FQNNGV, per germline.

To note about this clone: Other DNA sequences in the same sample also yield this CDR3. The V and J genes are TRBV7-9 and TRBJ2-7; D possibly corresponds to TRBD1 (6 bases). Trimming removed 6 bases from V and 3 bases from J, with 9 bases in between. The length of the CDR3 is 12 residues. In germline, CDR1 is SEHNR, CDR2 FQNEAQ (reference sequence). As DNA, the CDR3 is TGTGCCAGCAGTAGGGGGATCTACGAGCAGTACTTC. Its translation: CASSRGIYEQYF.

The V gene is TRBV27, the J gene TRBJ1-2, with TRBD1 as a possible D gene (6 bases). Germline lookup yields CDR1 MNHEY and CDR2 SMNVEV (reference sequence). The length of the CDR3 is 15 residues. V was trimmed by 2 bases and J by 3 bases, leaving 13 bases between them. CDR3 sequence: CASSLGRGQDYGYTF. CDR3 nucleotide sequence: TGTGCCAGCAGTTTAGGTCGGGGGCAAGACTATGGCTACACCTTC.

The gene calls are TRBV29-1 and TRBJ2-7; 8 bases map to TRBD2. Germline V gives CDR1 SQVTM, CDR2 ANQGSEA. J was trimmed by 6 bases and V by 1 base; bases with no gene match: 8. The CDR3 sequence is 14 residues long. CDR3 region: CSVEGSGGGSEQYF. Here the CDR3 DNA reads TGCAGCGTTGAAGGCTCGGGAGGGGGTAGCGAGCAGTACTTC.

The gene calls are TRBV19 and TRBJ1-2, with TRBD1 matching 8 bases. Germline V gives CDR1 LNHDA, CDR2 SQIVND (reference sequence). The CDR3 is made up of 15 amino acids. The V segment lost 7 bases and the J segment 1 base; nucleotides outside the gene matches: 8. The CDR3 is CASTTGTGYNYGYTF. As DNA, the CDR3 is TGTGCCAGTACAACCGGGACAGGATATAACTATGGCTACACCTTC.

Comments on this clone: Other DNA sequences in this specimen translate into the identical CDR3. V usage is TRBV28 and J usage is TRBJ1-2; 9 nucleotides agree with TRBD1. CDR3 size: 14 residues. Germline V gene data show CDR1 as MDHEN and CDR2 as SYDVKM. Germline trimming cut 5 bases from V and 5 bases from J; bases unmatched to any gene: 6. The CDR3 coding sequence is TGTGCCAGCAGTCCGCCGGGACAGGGATATGGCTACACCTTC. Protein sequence: CASSPPGQGYGYTF.

The chain carries TRBV2 and TRBJ1-1; weak D call: TRBD1 (6 bases). The germline V and J ends were trimmed by 5 bases and 1 base, with 8 bases remaining between them. CDR3 length equals 13 residues. The germline V gene encodes CDR1 SNHLY and CDR2 FYNNEI. The CDR3: CASSRDTNTEAFF. Here the CDR3 DNA reads TGTGCCAGCAGTCGGGACACGAACACTGAAGCTTTCTTT.

The chain couples TRBV5-1 to TRBJ1-2, with a weak D call TRBD1 (5 bases). CDR1 and CDR2 from the germline V gene are SGHRS and YFSETQ. CDR3 length: 14 residues. V lost 4 bases to trimming and J lost 7 bases, with 17 bases between them. Written as DNA, the CDR3 is TGCGCCAGCAGCCCCCTCGGGGGGGAGGGTGGCTACACCTTC. Its translation is CASSPLGGEGGYTF.

In this sample, this clone turned up once. V is TRBV7-8 and J is TRBJ2-7; TRBD2 is a possible D gene (7 bases). Trimming removed 0 bases at V and 2 bases at J, with 11 bases between. Germline V CDR1 and CDR2: SGHVS, FQNEAQ. The CDR3 has 15 amino acids. CDR3 loop: CASSLAGGAPYEQYF. The DNA for the CDR3 is TGTGCCAGCAGCTTAGCGGGGGGGGCCCCCTACGAGCAGTACTTC.

The chain has TRBV4-1 and TRBJ2-5; 7 nucleotides agree with TRBD2. Germline trimming cut 4 bases from V and 2 bases from J; bases unmatched to any gene: 10. The germline gives CDR1 MGHRA, CDR2 YSYEKL. The CDR3 runs 16 residues. CDR3 coding DNA: TGCGCCAGCAGCCCGAATCCTAGCGGAGTACAAGAGACCCAGTACTTC. Protein sequence: CASSPNPSGVQETQYF.

The J gene is TRBJ2-1, the V gene TRBV9, with TRBD2 matching over 9 bases. The CDR3 has 19 amino acids. Germline CDR1 and CDR2: SGDLS and YYNGEE. The J segment lost 0 bases and the V segment lost 4 bases, leaving 14 bases of the junction unmatched. In DNA, the CDR3 is TGTGCCAGCAGCCCCCGGGGGAGCGGGGGGCCGAGCTCCTACAATGAGCAGTTCTTC. Amino acid sequence: CASSPRGSGGPSSYNEQFF.

The CDR3 nucleotides read TGTGCCAGCAGCTCCGGAGTAGGACTAGCGGGGGAAGTGTCGGAGACCCAGTACTTC. Translation gives CASSSGVGLAGEVSETQYF. The V gene is TRBV5-6, the J gene TRBJ2-5; 13 bases map to TRBD2. After removal of 3 bases from V and 5 bases from J, the junction contained 16 bases not matched to a gene. Per germline, CDR1 SGHDT and CDR2 YYEEEE. The CDR3 loop spans 19 amino acids.

The chain uses TRBV29-1 and TRBJ2-4; 7 bases line up with TRBD2. The length of the CDR3 is 13 residues. CDR1 and CDR2 (germline): SQVTM, ANQGSEA. The ends lost 5 bases at V and 12 bases at J; junction bases unmatched: 13. The CDR3 sequence is CSVFGGRPATQYF. DNA of the CDR3: TGCAGCGTTTTCGGCGGGAGACCCGCTACTCAGTACTTC.

CDR3 loop: CAIKAPGRRGYTF. For the CDR3, the DNA is TGTGCCATTAAGGCCCCCGGGAGGCGCGGCTACACCTTC. The J gene is TRBJ1-2, the V gene TRBV6-1; D is unclear. V lost 10 bases and J lost 8, with 20 bases in between. The CDR3 length is 13 residues. Germline-derived CDR1 and CDR2 are MNHNS and SASEGT.

The chain combines TRBV7-2 with TRBJ1-5; D might be TRBD1 (5 bases). The CDR3 is made up of 17 amino acids. Looked up from germline, CDR1 is SGHTA and CDR2 is FQGNSA. V lost 1 base and J 0 bases, leaving 13 bases between the germline ends. The CDR3, as DNA: TGTGCCAGCAGCTTAGGGAGGGGAGCTTATAGCAATCAGCCCCAGCATTTT. Translating gives CASSLGRGAYSNQPQHF.